This T cell receptor (beta chain) was profiled in a study of blood T cell repertoires in COVID-19. Study in general: The United States, Italy and Spain supplied acute and convalescent COVID-19 samples. Sources were T cells, B-cell-depleted T cells, or PBMCs; the material itself was cDNA or gDNA.

Per the study methods: Reference gene primer amplification gave nucleated cell count estimates. Measured with immunoSEQ multiplex PCR; TCRdb has only the in-frame clones, and not every one. The V and J calls and clone size come from that table; D and trimming were worked out from the DNA. In the table there are about 200,000 clones, over 60% of which are singletons. This clone was seen only a few times. The clonotype comes from a woman in her seventies with acute or convalescent COVID-19. The sequenced sample consisted of peripheral blood.

Here the CDR3 DNA reads TGCAGTGCTTCCCAGGGGGCTGAAGCTTTCTTT. This gives the protein CSASQGAEAFF. The J gene is TRBJ1-1, the V gene TRBV20-1; 7 positions match TRBD1. This CDR3 spans 11 amino acids. V dropped 5 bases and J dropped 6; count of bases not matched to a gene: 3. Germline loops: CDR1 DFQATT, CDR2 SNEGSKA (reference sequence).